Listed here are 3 T cell receptor beta chains from one sample, sequenced in a study of T cells in Graves' hyperthyroidism and ophthalmopathy. RNA transcripts provided the source from which TCR beta CDR3 regions were amplified. With the HTBI primer set, the TCR CDR3 went through a first round of RT-PCR. Each CDR3 protein gets one entry after TCRdb re-called the multiplex PCR reads with MiXCR. The data hold approximately 690,000 distinct CDR3 sequences, with around 20% observed a single time. Specimen: blood. All receptors come from a man aged 30-40 years with Graves' ophthalmopathy.

The V gene is TRBV5-6, the J gene TRBJ2-2; 11 bases fit TRBD2. The length of the CDR3 is 16 residues. The V segment lost 1 base and the J segment 9 bases; nucleotides outside the gene matches: 8. Germline-derived CDR1 and CDR2 are SGHDT and YYEEEE. CDR3 in amino acids: CASSLLLAGAGRELFF. CDR3 DNA: TGTGCCAGCAGCTTGCTACTAGCGGGGGCCGGCCGGGAGCTGTTTTTT. The variable domain in full, with the rest retrieved from reference TRBV5-6 and TRBJ2-2, is DAGVTQSPTHLIKTRGQQVTLRCSPKSGHDTVSWYQQALGQGPQFIFQYYEEEERQRGNFPDRFSGHQFPNYSSELNVNALLLGDSALYLCASSLLLAGAGRELFFGEGSRLTVL.

The chain has TRBV12-3 or TRBV12-4 and TRBJ2-2, with 8 bases fitting TRBD2. Trimming removed 6 bases from V and 6 bases from J; junction bases left unmatched: 9. The CDR3 is made up of 15 amino acids. The CDR3 is CASSPGRAASGELFF. The CDR3 coding sequence is TGTGCCAGCAGCCCCGGGAGGGCAGCCTCCGGGGAGCTGTTTTTT.

V and J are TRBV6-1 and TRBJ1-1; D perhaps matches TRBD1 (5 bases). The germline V and J ends were trimmed by 5 bases and 4 bases, with 11 bases remaining between them. Germline loops: CDR1 MNHNS, CDR2 SASEGT. The CDR3 runs to 13 residues. CDR3 coding DNA: TGTGCCAGCAGTAACAGGCCGGGCACTGAAGCTTTCTTT. It encodes CASSNRPGTEAFF.